This T cell receptor beta chain came from a study of control samples from healthy donors and cancer patients. Trimming removed 3 bases from V and 6 bases from J, with 12 bases in between. Germline values: CDR1 SGHDN, CDR2 FVKESK. This CDR3 has 14 residues. Clones were read by immunoSEQ multiplex PCR, and TCRdb kept only the in-frame ones, dropping some. The data contain approximately 140,000 clones, about 90% of them singletons. The TCR originated in a man younger than 30 in good health. The sample comprised blood. This chain joins TRBV14 and TRBJ1-5, with a possible D match to TRBD1 (6 bases). DNA of the CDR3: TGTGCCAGCAGCCAGCCAGGGGAGGGTCAGCCCCAGCATTTT. Translating gives CASSQPGEGQPQHF.